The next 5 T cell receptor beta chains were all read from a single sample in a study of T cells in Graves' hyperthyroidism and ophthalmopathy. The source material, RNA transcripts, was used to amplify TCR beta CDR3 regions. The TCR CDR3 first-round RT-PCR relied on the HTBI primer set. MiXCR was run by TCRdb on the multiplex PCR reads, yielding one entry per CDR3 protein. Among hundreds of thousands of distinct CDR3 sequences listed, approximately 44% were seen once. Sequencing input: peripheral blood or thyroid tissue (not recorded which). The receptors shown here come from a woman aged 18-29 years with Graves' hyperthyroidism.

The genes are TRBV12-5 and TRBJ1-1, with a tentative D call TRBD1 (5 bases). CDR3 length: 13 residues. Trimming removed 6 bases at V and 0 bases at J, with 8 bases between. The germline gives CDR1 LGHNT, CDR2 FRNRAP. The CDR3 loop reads CASGQGLNTEAFF. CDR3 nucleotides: TGTGCTAGTGGCCAGGGACTGAACACTGAAGCTTTCTTT.

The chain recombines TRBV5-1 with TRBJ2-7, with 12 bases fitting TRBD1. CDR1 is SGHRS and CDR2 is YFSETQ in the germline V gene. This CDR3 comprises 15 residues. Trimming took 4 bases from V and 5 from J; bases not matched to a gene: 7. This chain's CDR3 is CASSLTGTGGHEQYF. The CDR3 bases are TGCGCCAGCAGCCTTACCGGGACAGGGGGCCACGAGCAGTACTTC.

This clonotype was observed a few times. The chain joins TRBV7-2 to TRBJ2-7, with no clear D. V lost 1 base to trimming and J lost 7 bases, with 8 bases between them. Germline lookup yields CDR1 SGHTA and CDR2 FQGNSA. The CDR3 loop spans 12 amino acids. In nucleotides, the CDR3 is TGTGCCAGCAGCTTAGGGGTACTGGAGCAGTACTTC. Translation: CASSLGVLEQYF.

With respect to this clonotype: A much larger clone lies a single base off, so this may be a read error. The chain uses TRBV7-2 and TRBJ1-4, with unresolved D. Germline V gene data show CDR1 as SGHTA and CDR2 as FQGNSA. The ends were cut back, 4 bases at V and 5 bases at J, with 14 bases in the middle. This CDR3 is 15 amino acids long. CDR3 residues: CASSSGWVRNEKLFF. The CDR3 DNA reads TGTGCCAGCAGCTCAGGATGGGTTAGAAATGAAAAACTGTTTTTT.

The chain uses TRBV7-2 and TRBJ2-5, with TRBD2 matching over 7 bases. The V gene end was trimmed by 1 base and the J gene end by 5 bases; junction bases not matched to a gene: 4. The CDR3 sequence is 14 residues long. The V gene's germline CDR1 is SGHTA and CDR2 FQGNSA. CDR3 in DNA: TGTGCCAGCAGCTTAGAGGGAGGGTTCGAGACCCAGTACTTC. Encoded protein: CASSLEGGFETQYF.